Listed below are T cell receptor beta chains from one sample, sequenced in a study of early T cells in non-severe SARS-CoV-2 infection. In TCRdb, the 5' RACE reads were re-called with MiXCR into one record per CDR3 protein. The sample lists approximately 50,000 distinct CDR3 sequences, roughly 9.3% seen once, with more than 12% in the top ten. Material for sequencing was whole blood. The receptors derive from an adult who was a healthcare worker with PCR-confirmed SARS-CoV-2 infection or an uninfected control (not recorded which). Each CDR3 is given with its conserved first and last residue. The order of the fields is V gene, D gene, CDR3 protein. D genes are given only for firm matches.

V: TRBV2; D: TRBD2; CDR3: CASSRGTSGSSEQFF
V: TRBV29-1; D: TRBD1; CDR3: CSVGDGTANTGELFF
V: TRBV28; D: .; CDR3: CASRPIGGPMTDTQYF
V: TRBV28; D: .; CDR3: CAICGPGDTDTQYF
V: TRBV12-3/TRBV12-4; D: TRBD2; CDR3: CASTFQTSVSYNEQFF
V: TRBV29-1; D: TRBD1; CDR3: CSGATGGETQYF
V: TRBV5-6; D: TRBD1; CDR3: CASSRGPTGGNQPQHF
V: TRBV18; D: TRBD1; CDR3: CASSPLPGQTAYEQYF
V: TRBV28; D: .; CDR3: CASSSPPPAYEQYF
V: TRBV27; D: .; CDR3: CASRGFELSYEQYF
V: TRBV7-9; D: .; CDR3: CASSPTRDAGEQYF
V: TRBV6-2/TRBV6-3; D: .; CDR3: CASMSSLLF
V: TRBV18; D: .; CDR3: CASSPGSGDQPQHF
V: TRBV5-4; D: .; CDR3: CASSSGLHEVEQFF
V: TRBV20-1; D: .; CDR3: CSARESLLGNTIYF
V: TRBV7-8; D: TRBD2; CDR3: CASSQRTSKATDTQYF
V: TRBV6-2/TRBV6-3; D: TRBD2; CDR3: CASSYGTSAGETQYF
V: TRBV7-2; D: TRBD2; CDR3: CASSFLAATYEQYF
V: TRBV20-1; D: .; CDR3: CSAGDTNTEAFF
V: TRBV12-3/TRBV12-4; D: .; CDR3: CALRGQPQHF
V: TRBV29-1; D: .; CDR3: CSAQLFGMNYGYTF
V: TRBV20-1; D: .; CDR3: CSARDEDRNIQYF
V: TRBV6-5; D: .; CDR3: CASSYSPNEQFF